One sample yielded the 19 T cell receptor beta chains listed below, sequenced in a study of TIL therapy for anti-PD-1-resistant metastatic lung cancer. The immunoSEQ assay was v3. The protocol was immunoSEQ multiplex PCR, while the TCRdb copy is restricted to in-frame clones and leaves out a portion. This table holds tens of thousands of clones, 86% found once. The time point was: pre-treatment sample, taken before nivolumab and TIL therapy. Sequenced here: blood, sampled at baseline. The source of these receptors is a person between 25 and 79 years old with non-small cell lung cancer.

This clone appeared a few times. The chain combines TRBV7-3 with TRBJ2-1; TRBD1 aligns across 9 bases. Germline CDR1 is SGHTA and CDR2 is FQGTGA. Losses at the gene ends were 2 bases for V and 13 bases for J; bases not matched to a gene: 9. This CDR3 contains 14 residues. Here the CDR3 reads CASSLFPGQGPQFF. The CDR3 coding sequence is TGTGCCAGCAGCTTATTTCCGGGACAGGGCCCTCAGTTCTTC.

The J gene is TRBJ2-1, the V gene TRBV9; tentative D call: TRBD2 (8 bases). The CDR3 covers 12 residues. Deletions cut 3 bases from V and 13 bases from J, with 14 bases between. CDR1 is SGDLS and CDR2 is YYNGEE in the germline V gene. The CDR3 DNA sequence: TGTGCCAGCAGCGGCCCGGGAGGGGGCCAGTTCTTC. Its translation: CASSGPGGGQFF.

Turning to this clone: The identical CDR3 is also encoded by other nucleotide sequences in the sample. The genes are TRBV5-1 and TRBJ2-3; 7 nucleotides align to TRBD1. Germline V gene lookup returns CDR1 SGHRS and CDR2 YFSETQ. The CDR3 spans 15 residues. V gave up 4 bases and J gave up 3 bases; unmatched junction bases: 8. For the CDR3, the DNA is TGCGCCAGCAGCCCCGGGGACAGCTATACAGATACGCAGTATTTT. It translates to CASSPGDSYTDTQYF.

V and J are TRBV4-3 and TRBJ2-7; D may be TRBD1 (5 bases). CDR1 and CDR2 (germline): LGHNA, YSLEER. V was trimmed by 3 bases and J by 3 bases, leaving 18 bases between them. CDR3 size: 16 residues. The CDR3 DNA reads as TGCGCCAGCAGCCACGGCCCAGGGCAGCGTTGCTACGAGCAGTACTTC. Translated, it gives CASSHGPGQRCYEQYF.

J is TRBJ2-5 and V is TRBV11-2, with 7 bases aligning to TRBD1. V dropped 8 bases and J dropped 3; count of bases not matched to a gene: 6. The CDR3 length is 13 residues. Looked up from germline, CDR1 is SGHAT and CDR2 is FQNNGV. CDR3 sequence reads: CASGDSNKETQYF. The CDR3 bases are TGTGCCAGCGGGGACAGCAACAAAGAGACCCAGTACTTC. Using reference TRBV11-2 and TRBJ2-5 for the parts outside the CDR3, the full variable domain is EAGVAQSPRYKIIEKRQSVAFWCNPISGHATLYWYQQILGQGPKLLIQFQNNGVVDDSQLPKDRFSAERLKGVDSTLKIQPAKLEDSAVYLCASGDSNKETQYFGPGTRLLVL.

The count of this clone is one. The chain uses TRBV12-5 and TRBJ1-3; D gene ambiguous. V was cut by 5 bases and J by 3 bases, with 5 bases left in between. This CDR3 region has 12 residues. The germline V gene has CDR1 LGHNT and CDR2 FRNRAP. The CDR3 loop is CASGLSGNTIYF. The CDR3 nucleotides read TGTGCTAGTGGTCTGAGTGGAAACACCATATATTTT.

This clone was observed a single time. The V call is TRBV30, the J call TRBJ2-1; D might be TRBD2 (5 bases). The CDR3 runs 14 residues. Germline CDR1 GTSNPN, CDR2 SVGIG (reference sequence). With 2 bases removed from V and 11 bases from J, the gap between germline ends came to 19 bases. The CDR3 DNA follows: TGTGCCTGGAGTACAGCGGCTACCAATGCCAAGCAGTTCTTC. This sequence encodes CAWSTAATNAKQFF.

The gene calls are TRBV5-8 and TRBJ2-5; TRBD1 matches 7 bases. With V trimmed by 4 bases and J by 1 base, 13 bases remained unmatched. CDR1 and CDR2 from the germline V gene are SGHTS and YDEGEE. This CDR3 spans 17 amino acids. The CDR3 region is CASSPRQGEDGQETQYF. The CDR3 nucleotides are TGTGCCAGCAGCCCAAGACAGGGAGAGGATGGCCAAGAGACCCAGTACTTC.

The rearrangement joins TRBV7-2 to TRBJ2-7; possibly TRBD2 for D (6 bases). The CDR3 is 14 amino acids. Germline V CDR1 and CDR2: SGHTA, FQGNSA. V lost 5 bases, J lost 4 bases, and 15 bases lay in between. The CDR3, as DNA: TGTGCCAGCAGCCCTGAGGAGGGACCGTACGAGCAGTACTTC. The encoded protein is CASSPEEGPYEQYF.

The J gene is TRBJ2-5, the V gene TRBV24-1; 7 nucleotides agree with TRBD1. The J segment lost 3 bases and the V segment lost 9 bases, leaving 3 bases of the junction unmatched. The germline V gene encodes CDR1 KGHDR and CDR2 SFDVKD. The CDR3 is made up of 12 amino acids. CDR3 nucleotides: TGTGCCACCCGGGACAGTAAAGAGACCCAGTACTTC. This codes for CATRDSKETQYF.

About this clone itself: At one of its ends the junction is not consistent with the germline gene, which may arise from a read error. V is TRBV7-2 and J is TRBJ2-5; D tentatively reads TRBD1 or TRBD2 (5 bases each). This CDR3 is 14 amino acids long. CDR1 is SGHTA and CDR2 is FQGNSA in the germline V gene. CDR3 in amino acids: CASSLAGTEETQYF. As DNA, the CDR3 is TGTGCCAGCAGCCTAGCCGGGACGGAAGAGACCCAGTACTTC.

The chain couples TRBV4-3 to TRBJ2-5, with a tentative D call TRBD1 (5 bases). The germline CDR1 and CDR2 sequences are LGHNA and YSLEER. Trimming shortened V by 0 bases and J by 3 bases, and 11 bases separated the two germline ends. The length of the CDR3 is 15 residues. CDR3: CASSQDPDREETQYF. The CDR3 DNA reads TGCGCCAGCAGCCAAGACCCTGACAGAGAAGAGACCCAGTACTTC.

A few counts support this clone. The V gene is TRBV11-2, the J gene TRBJ2-1; D assignment may be TRBD1 or TRBD2 (6 bases each). V gave up 4 bases and J gave up 0 bases, with 22 bases separating them. This CDR3 is built from 19 residues. CDR1 is SGHAT, CDR2 FQNNGV, per germline. DNA of the CDR3: TGTGCCAGCAGCTCTGGGGCCTATGCCGGGGGCAGCTCCTACAATGAGCAGTTCTTC. The encoded protein is CASSSGAYAGGSSYNEQFF.

Concerning this clone itself: Distinct nucleotide sequences in the sample also encode this CDR3. The rearrangement uses TRBV9 and TRBJ2-3, with a tentative D call TRBD2 (6 bases). Trimming took 3 bases from V and 0 from J, leaving 14 bases between them. This CDR3 is 16 amino acids long. Germline V gene data show CDR1 as SGDLS and CDR2 as YYNGEE. CDR3 sequence (DNA): TGTGCCAGCAGCGCGGAGGGACTGCTTAGCACAGATACGCAGTATTTT. It translates to CASSAEGLLSTDTQYF.

The gene calls are TRBV4-2 and TRBJ2-1; the D gene is possibly TRBD2 (5 bases). The CDR3 covers 20 residues. Trimming removed 0 bases from V and 0 bases from J, with 21 bases in between. Per the germline V gene, CDR1 is LGHNA and CDR2 is YNFKEQ. In DNA, the CDR3 is TGTGCCAGCAGCCAAGATACGTTTTTGAGGCGGGTCCGCTCCTACAATGAGCAGTTCTTC. This codes for CASSQDTFLRRVRSYNEQFF.

The genes are TRBV19 and TRBJ2-1; 13 bases fit TRBD2. V was clipped by 1 base and J by 7 bases; unmatched bases: 1. This CDR3 has 15 residues. The V gene's germline CDR1 is LNHDA and CDR2 SQIVND (reference sequence). This chain's CDR3 is CASSIGLAGGNEQFF. The CDR3 DNA follows: TGTGCCAGTAGTATAGGACTAGCGGGAGGAAATGAGCAGTTCTTC.

This clone was recorded once. The rearrangement links TRBV9 to TRBJ2-3; TRBD1 aligns across 8 bases. V lost 4 bases to trimming and J lost 1 base; unmatched junction nucleotides: 8. The germline V gene encodes CDR1 SGDLS and CDR2 YYNGEE. The CDR3 runs to 16 residues. The CDR3 DNA reads as TGTGCCAGCAGCACCCAGGGGGCTAGAGGCACAGATACGCAGTATTTT. This translates into CASSTQGARGTDTQYF.

The CDR3 DNA sequence: TGTGCCAGCAGCCCCCGGGGGAGCATGAACACTGAAGCTTTCTTT. This encodes CASSPRGSMNTEAFF. The chain joins TRBV9 to TRBJ1-1; TRBD1 is a possible D gene (5 bases). CDR1 is SGDLS and CDR2 is YYNGEE in the germline V gene. V gave up 4 bases and J gave up 0 bases, with 13 bases separating them. The CDR3 contains 15 residues.

The chain uses TRBV10-3 and TRBJ2-2, with 7 bases identical to TRBD2. The V gene end was trimmed by 10 bases and the J gene end by 0 bases; junction bases not matched to a gene: 5. Per germline, CDR1 ENHRY and CDR2 SYGVKD. The CDR3 runs 14 residues. CDR3 protein: CATRAGTNTGELFF. In DNA form, the CDR3 reads TGTGCCACCAGAGCGGGGACGAACACCGGGGAGCTGTTTTTT.